Following are 21 T cell receptor beta chains from one sample sequenced in a study of blood T cell repertoires in COVID-19. Generated by immunoSEQ multiplex PCR, the TCRdb table keeps only in-frame clones and is missing some. The table has about 230,000 clones, about 88% seen once. The specimen sequenced was peripheral blood. These receptors all come from a middle-aged man with acute or convalescent COVID-19.

The J gene is TRBJ2-3, the V gene TRBV9; 10 nucleotides agree with TRBD2. CDR1 SGDLS and CDR2 YYNGEE come from the germline V gene. Trimming removed 3 bases from V and 4 bases from J; junction bases left unmatched: 2. The CDR3 loop spans 14 amino acids. CDR3 loop: CASSERGGADTQYF. CDR3 bases: TGTGCCAGCAGCGAGCGGGGGGGAGCAGATACGCAGTATTTT.

The V gene is TRBV7-2, the J gene TRBJ1-1; D unresolved. The CDR3 is 16 amino acids. The germline V and J ends were trimmed by 0 bases and 1 base, with 12 bases remaining between them. Germline-derived CDR1 and CDR2 are SGHTA and FQGNSA. CDR3: CASSLAPPGKNTEAFF. The CDR3 DNA sequence: TGTGCCAGCAGCTTAGCGCCCCCGGGGAAGAACACTGAAGCTTTCTTT.

The chain couples TRBV6-7 to TRBJ1-6; 7 bases are a match to TRBD1. TRBV6-7 is classed as an ORF, of uncertain function. V shed 6 bases and J 9 bases; nucleotides not matched to a gene: 11. CDR3 length: 15 residues. CDR3 sequence: CASSQGQIIGSPLHF. In DNA form, the CDR3 reads TGTGCCAGCAGCCAGGGACAGATCATAGGTTCACCCCTCCACTTT.

The rearrangement uses TRBV7-2 and TRBJ2-1; D gene unclear. V lost 1 base to trimming and J lost 5 bases, with 6 bases between them. Germline V gene data show CDR1 as SGHTA and CDR2 as FQGNSA. This CDR3 region has 13 residues. The CDR3 sequence: CASSLGQNNEQFF. The CDR3 DNA follows: TGTGCCAGCAGCTTAGGGCAGAACAATGAGCAGTTCTTC.

The CDR3 sequence: CSVDVQGAGYTF. The CDR3 nucleotides are TGCAGCGTTGATGTTCAAGGGGCTGGCTACACCTTC. This chain links TRBV29-1 with TRBJ1-2; a weak D match, TRBD1 (5 bases). Germline V gene sequence: CDR1 SQVTM, CDR2 ANQGSEA. The CDR3 is 12 residues long. The V end was cut by 3 bases, the J end by 7 bases, with 12 bases between.

This chain joins TRBV28 and TRBJ1-5; D possibly corresponds to TRBD1 (6 bases). The CDR3 spans 15 residues. Germline loops: CDR1 MDHEN, CDR2 SYDVKM. The V and J ends lost 6 bases and 4 bases respectively, with 16 bases between them. The CDR3 sequence is CASRPGGQRNQPQHF. In DNA, the CDR3 is TGTGCCAGCAGACCGGGGGGGCAGAGAAATCAGCCCCAGCATTTT.

The V and J genes are TRBV19 and TRBJ2-2, with TRBD1 identical over 7 bases. This CDR3 is 13 amino acids long. V lost 10 bases and J lost 2; bases outside the gene matches: 4. The germline gives CDR1 LNHDA, CDR2 SQIVND (reference sequence). The CDR3 DNA follows: TGTGCCACCAGGACAGGAAACACCGGGGAGCTGTTTTTT. This translates into CATRTGNTGELFF.

V and J are TRBV10-3 and TRBJ1-3, with 9 positions matching TRBD1. V shed 5 bases and J 4 bases; nucleotides not matched to a gene: 12. From germline, CDR1 is ENHRY and CDR2 SYGVKD. The CDR3 consists of 17 residues. CDR3: CAISSAPQGAWGNTIYF. The CDR3 DNA reads TGTGCCATCAGTTCTGCCCCACAGGGGGCTTGGGGAAACACCATATATTTT.

CDR3 sequence reads: CASSVEGTGISGNTIYF. DNA of the CDR3: TGTGCCAGCAGCGTAGAAGGGACAGGGATCTCTGGAAACACCATATATTTT. This chain uses TRBV9 with TRBJ1-3, with 9 bases that match TRBD1. CDR3 length equals 17 residues. Trimming cost V 0 bases and J 0 bases; bases outside gene matches: 4. In germline, CDR1 is SGDLS, CDR2 YYNGEE.

This clone has more than one count but fewer than ten. This chain joins TRBV4-2 and TRBJ2-5, with 11 nucleotides matching TRBD2. The CDR3 has 17 amino acids. In germline, CDR1 is LGHNA, CDR2 YNFKEQ. The V gene end was trimmed by 3 bases and the J gene end by 1 base; junction bases not matched to a gene: 7. CDR3 sequence reads: CASSQNVGTSGQETQYF. The CDR3 nucleotides read TGTGCCAGCAGCCAGAACGTCGGGACTAGCGGCCAAGAGACCCAGTACTTC.

The V and J genes are TRBV15 and TRBJ1-4; D is unclear. The V and J ends lost 5 bases and 4 bases respectively, with 17 bases between them. Per the germline V gene, CDR1 is LNHNV and CDR2 is YYDKDF (reference sequence). The CDR3 has 16 residues. CDR3 sequence: CATSPDPPGFNEKLFF. In DNA, the CDR3 is TGTGCCACCAGCCCCGACCCCCCAGGTTTTAATGAAAAACTGTTTTTT.

The chain carries TRBV5-1 and TRBJ2-7, with 9 nucleotides matching TRBD1. This CDR3 has 15 amino acids. CDR1 and CDR2 from the germline V gene are SGHRS and YFSETQ. V was clipped by 4 bases and J by 4 bases; unmatched bases: 9. The CDR3 here is CASSIWTGVGYEQYF. The CDR3 bases are TGCGCCAGCAGCATCTGGACAGGGGTTGGTTACGAGCAGTACTTC.

This clone occurred a few times. The V gene is TRBV10-2, the J gene TRBJ2-6; 10 nucleotides line up with TRBD1. This CDR3 has 20 residues. Per germline, CDR1 WSHSY and CDR2 SAAADI. The ends lost 0 bases at V and 0 bases at J; junction bases unmatched: 8. The CDR3, as DNA: TGCGCCAGCAGTGAGTCGACAGGACAGGGGGGGCCCTCTGGGGCCAACGTCCTGACTTTC. It is translated as CASSESTGQGGPSGANVLTF.

The chain uses TRBV19 and TRBJ1-6; the D is unclear. Germline V gene sequence: CDR1 LNHDA, CDR2 SQIVND (reference sequence). Between the trimmed V and J ends, which lost 9 bases and 6 bases, there was a span of 12 bases. This CDR3 has 13 amino acids. The CDR3 DNA reads as TGTGCCAGCCGCGACGGCGGTAATTCACCCCTCCACTTT. This sequence encodes CASRDGGNSPLHF.

The chain links TRBV7-8 to TRBJ2-7; 8 bases map to TRBD1. The CDR3 spans 15 residues. Germline CDR1 is SGHVS and CDR2 is FQNEAQ. Losses at the gene ends were 5 bases for V and 4 bases for J; bases not matched to a gene: 10. In DNA, the CDR3 is TGTGCCAGCAGCCGAGAGCAGGGGGCGAGATACGAGCAGTACTTC. Translation: CASSREQGARYEQYF.

This chain uses TRBV6-6 with TRBJ2-3; 9 bases are a match to TRBD2. With V trimmed by 6 bases and J by 4 bases, 8 bases remained unmatched. The CDR3 spans 15 residues. In germline, CDR1 is MNHNY, CDR2 SVGAGI (reference sequence). This CDR3 is CASSIYGGGADTQYF. The CDR3 DNA sequence: TGTGCCAGCAGCATCTATGGCGGGGGGGCAGATACGCAGTATTTT.

V gene TRBV7-8 combines with J gene TRBJ1-2; D is perhaps TRBD1 (6 bases). The germline V gene has CDR1 SGHVS and CDR2 FQNEAQ. This CDR3 spans 14 amino acids. With 8 bases removed from V and 7 bases from J, the gap between germline ends came to 20 bases. The CDR3 DNA follows: TGTGCCAGCGGGCCCCTTGAGGGGGTGGGTGGCTACACCTTC. It translates to CASGPLEGVGGYTF.

The chain is built from TRBV28 and TRBJ2-2; 9 nucleotides agree with TRBD1. V lost 1 base to trimming and J lost 6 bases; unmatched junction nucleotides: 6. The CDR3 extends over 16 amino acids. Germline CDR1 and CDR2: MDHEN and SYDVKM. CDR3 nucleotides: TGTGCCAGCAGTTTATACGGGACAGGGCTCCCCGGGGAGCTGTTTTTT. Its translation is CASSLYGTGLPGELFF.

V gene TRBV5-4 combines with J gene TRBJ2-7, with a tentative D call TRBD1 (6 bases). V shed 3 bases and J shed 5 bases, with 18 bases lying between them. CDR3 length equals 15 residues. The germline V gene has CDR1 SGHNT and CDR2 YYREEE (reference sequence). The CDR3 sequence is CASSWVVQGTHEQYF. The CDR3 nucleotides are TGTGCCAGCAGCTGGGTGGTCCAGGGGACCCACGAGCAGTACTTC.

J is TRBJ2-1 and V is TRBV18, with 11 positions matching TRBD1. CDR3 length equals 17 residues. CDR1 is KGHSH and CDR2 is LQKENI in the germline V gene. Trimming took 3 bases from V and 2 from J; bases not matched to a gene: 6. The CDR3 sequence is CASSPLPGQGAYNEQFF. The CDR3 DNA is TGTGCCAGCTCACCGCTCCCGGGACAGGGGGCCTACAATGAGCAGTTCTTC.

The V gene is TRBV19, the J gene TRBJ1-1; D is ambiguous. The CDR3 contains 13 residues. Germline V CDR1 and CDR2: LNHDA, SQIVND (reference sequence). V was pared by 4 bases and J by 1 base, with 7 bases between. The CDR3 loop is CASSTTENTEAFF. The CDR3 DNA reads TGTGCCAGTAGTACAACAGAGAACACTGAAGCTTTCTTT.